What follows describes a single TCR beta chain. The antigen is not known. Different DNA sequences within this sample yield the same CDR3. The donors (healthy individuals) were bone marrow donors. This sample stems from a study of cytomegalovirus exposure and HLA in healthy donors. General study findings and limits: As a later analysis showed, several of the most significant clusters appeared to be linked to common viral pathogens. HLA alleles showed associations with around 15,000 TCR beta sequences in a later analysis, at a 0.05 false discovery rate.

Trimming removed 6 bases at V and 4 bases at J, with 13 bases between. Germline V lookup: CDR1 LNHDA, CDR2 SQIVND (reference sequence). There are 13 residues in the CDR3. PCR primers comprised 60 Vbeta and 13 Jbeta primers. Data came from immunoSEQ multiplex PCR; TCRdb stores just in-frame clones and leaves some out. Among under 200,000 clones listed, approximately 88% were seen once. The sequence came from a boy younger than 18 in good health and CMV-seronegative. This chain links TRBV19 with TRBJ2-7; D may be TRBD2 (6 bases). The specimen sequenced was PBMCs. CDR3 region: CASSLDRGYEQYF. The CDR3, as DNA: TGTGCCAGTAGCTTGGACCGGGGGTACGAGCAGTACTTC. Using reference TRBV19 and TRBJ2-7 for the parts outside the CDR3, the full variable domain is DGGITQSPKYLFRKEGQNVTLSCEQNLNHDAMYWYRQDPGQGLRLIYYSQIVNDFQKGDIAEGYSVSREKKESFPLTVTSAQKNPTAFYLCASSLDRGYEQYFGPGTRLTVT.